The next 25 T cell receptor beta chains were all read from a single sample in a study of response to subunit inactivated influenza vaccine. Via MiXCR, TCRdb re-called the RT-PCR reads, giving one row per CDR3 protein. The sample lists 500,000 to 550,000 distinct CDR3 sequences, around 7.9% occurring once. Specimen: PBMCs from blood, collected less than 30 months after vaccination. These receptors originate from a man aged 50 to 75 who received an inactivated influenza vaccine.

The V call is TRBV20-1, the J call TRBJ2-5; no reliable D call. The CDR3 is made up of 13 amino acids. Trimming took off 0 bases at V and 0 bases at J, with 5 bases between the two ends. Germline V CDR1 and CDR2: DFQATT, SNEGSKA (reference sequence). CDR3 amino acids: CSARDLYQETQYF. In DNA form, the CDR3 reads TGCAGTGCTAGAGATTTATACCAAGAGACCCAGTACTTC.

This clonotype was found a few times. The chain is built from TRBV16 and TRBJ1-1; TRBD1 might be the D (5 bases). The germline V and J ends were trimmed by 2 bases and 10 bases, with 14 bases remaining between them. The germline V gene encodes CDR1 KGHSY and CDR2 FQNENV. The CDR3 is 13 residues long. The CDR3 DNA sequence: TGTGCCAGCAGCCAAGAGGGGAGGGGTCGAGCTTTCTTT. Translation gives CASSQEGRGRAFF.

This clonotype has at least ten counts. This chain's CDR3 is CASNGRNYGYTF. The CDR3 bases are TGTGCCAGCAACGGACGTAACTATGGCTACACCTTC. The chain employs TRBV12-3 or TRBV12-4 and TRBJ1-2; D remains unclear. V was cut by 7 bases and J by 1 base, with 7 bases left in between. CDR3 length: 12 amino acids.

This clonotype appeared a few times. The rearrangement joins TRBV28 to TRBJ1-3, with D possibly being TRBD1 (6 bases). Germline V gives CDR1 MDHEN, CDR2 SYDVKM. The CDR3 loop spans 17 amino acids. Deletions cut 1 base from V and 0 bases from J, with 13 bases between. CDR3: CASSLSAGEYSGNTIYF. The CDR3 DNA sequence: TGTGCCAGCAGTTTATCGGCAGGGGAATACTCTGGAAACACCATATATTTT.

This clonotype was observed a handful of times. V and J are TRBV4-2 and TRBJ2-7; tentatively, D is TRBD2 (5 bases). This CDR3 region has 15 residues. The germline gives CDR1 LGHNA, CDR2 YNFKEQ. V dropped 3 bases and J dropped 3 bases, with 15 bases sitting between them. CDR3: CASSQARSGDYEQYF. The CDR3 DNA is TGTGCCAGCAGCCAGGCCAGATCCGGGGACTACGAGCAGTACTTC.

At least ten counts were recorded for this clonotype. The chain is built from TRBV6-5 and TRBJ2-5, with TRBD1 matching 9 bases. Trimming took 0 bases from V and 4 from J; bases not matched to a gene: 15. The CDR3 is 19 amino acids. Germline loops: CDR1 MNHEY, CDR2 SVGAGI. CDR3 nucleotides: TGTGCCAGCAGTTACTCGCTAGTAGGGACAGGGCGGAGGGCAGAGACCCAGTACTTC. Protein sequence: CASSYSLVGTGRRAETQYF.

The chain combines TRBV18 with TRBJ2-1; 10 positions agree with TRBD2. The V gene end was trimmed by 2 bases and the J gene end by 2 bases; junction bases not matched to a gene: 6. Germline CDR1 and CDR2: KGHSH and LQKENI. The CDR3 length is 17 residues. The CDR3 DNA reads TGTGCCAGCTCACCATTCGAGCGGGAGGGTCCCTACAATGAGCAGTTCTTC. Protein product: CASSPFEREGPYNEQFF.

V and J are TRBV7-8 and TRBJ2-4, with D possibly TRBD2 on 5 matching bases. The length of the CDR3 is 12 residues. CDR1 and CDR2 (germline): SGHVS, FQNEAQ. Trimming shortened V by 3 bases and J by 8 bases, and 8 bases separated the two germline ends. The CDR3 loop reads CASSLEEDIQYF. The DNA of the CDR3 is TGTGCCAGCAGCTTGGAGGAAGACATTCAGTACTTC.

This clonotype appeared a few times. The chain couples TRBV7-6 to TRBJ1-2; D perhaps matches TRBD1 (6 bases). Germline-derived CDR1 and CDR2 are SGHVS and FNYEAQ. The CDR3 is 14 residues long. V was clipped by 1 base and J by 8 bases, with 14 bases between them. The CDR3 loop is CASSLGNRVGGYTF. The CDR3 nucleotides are TGTGCCAGCAGCTTAGGGAACAGGGTCGGCGGCTACACCTTC.

CDR3 loop: CSARISGGSEQFF. The CDR3 DNA reads as TGCAGTGCTAGAATTAGCGGGGGTTCTGAGCAGTTCTTC. This chain connects TRBV20-1 to TRBJ2-1, with TRBD2 matching over 9 bases. The CDR3 totals 13 residues. The V segment lost 2 bases and the J segment 9 bases; nucleotides outside the gene matches: 5. CDR1 is DFQATT and CDR2 is SNEGSKA in the germline V gene (reference sequence).

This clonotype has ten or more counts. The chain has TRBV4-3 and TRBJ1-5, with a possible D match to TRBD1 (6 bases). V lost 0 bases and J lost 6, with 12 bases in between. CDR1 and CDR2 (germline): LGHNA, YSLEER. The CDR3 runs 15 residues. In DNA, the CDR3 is TGCGCCAGCAGCCAAGAATTGAGGGGGGGTCAGCCCCAGCATTTT. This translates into CASSQELRGGQPQHF.

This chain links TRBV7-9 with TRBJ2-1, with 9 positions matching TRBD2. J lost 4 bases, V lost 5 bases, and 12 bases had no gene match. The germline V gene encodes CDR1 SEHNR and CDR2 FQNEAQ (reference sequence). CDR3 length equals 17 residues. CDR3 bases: TGTGCCAGCAGCCCCCCAGGCGGACTAGCGATATACAATGAGCAGTTCTTC. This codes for CASSPPGGLAIYNEQFF.

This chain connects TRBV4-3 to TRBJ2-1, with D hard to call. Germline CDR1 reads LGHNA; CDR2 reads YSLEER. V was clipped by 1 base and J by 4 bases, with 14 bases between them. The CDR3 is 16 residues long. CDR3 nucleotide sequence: TGCGCCAGCAGCCAAGTAAGCCAGTCCCGATACAATGAGCAGTTCTTC. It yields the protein CASSQVSQSRYNEQFF.

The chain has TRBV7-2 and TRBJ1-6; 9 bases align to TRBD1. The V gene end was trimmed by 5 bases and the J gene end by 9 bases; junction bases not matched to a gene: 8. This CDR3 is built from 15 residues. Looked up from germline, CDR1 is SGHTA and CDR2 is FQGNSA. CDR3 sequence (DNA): TGTGCCAGCAGCGACAAGACAGGGGGTACTTCACCCCTCCACTTT. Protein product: CASSDKTGGTSPLHF.

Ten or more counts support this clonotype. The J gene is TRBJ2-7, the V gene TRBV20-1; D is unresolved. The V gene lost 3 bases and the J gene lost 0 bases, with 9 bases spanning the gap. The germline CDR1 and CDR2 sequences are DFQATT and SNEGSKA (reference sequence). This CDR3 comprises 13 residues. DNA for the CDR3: TGCAGTGCTAGTTCTGGCCGCTCCTACGAGCAGTACTTC. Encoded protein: CSASSGRSYEQYF.

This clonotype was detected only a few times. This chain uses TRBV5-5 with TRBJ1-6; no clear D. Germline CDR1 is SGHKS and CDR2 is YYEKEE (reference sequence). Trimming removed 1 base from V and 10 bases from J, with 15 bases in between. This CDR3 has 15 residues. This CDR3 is CASSLTRAVGSPLHF. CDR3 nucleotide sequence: TGTGCCAGCAGCTTGACGAGGGCGGTTGGCTCACCCCTCCACTTT.

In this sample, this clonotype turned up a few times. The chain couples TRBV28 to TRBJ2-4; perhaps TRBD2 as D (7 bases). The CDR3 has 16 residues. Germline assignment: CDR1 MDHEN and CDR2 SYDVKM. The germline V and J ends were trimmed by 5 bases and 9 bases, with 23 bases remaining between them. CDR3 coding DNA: TGTGCCAGCAGTCCCACCGGGGAGAGGGGGGGTAGCATTCAGTACTTC. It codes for CASSPTGERGGSIQYF.

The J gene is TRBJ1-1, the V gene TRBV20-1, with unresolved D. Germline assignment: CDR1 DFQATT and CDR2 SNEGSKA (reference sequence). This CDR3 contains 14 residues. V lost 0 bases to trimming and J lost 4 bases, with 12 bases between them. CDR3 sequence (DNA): TGCAGTGCTAGAGATTTGCGGGTCCCCACTGAAGCTTTCTTT. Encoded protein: CSARDLRVPTEAFF.

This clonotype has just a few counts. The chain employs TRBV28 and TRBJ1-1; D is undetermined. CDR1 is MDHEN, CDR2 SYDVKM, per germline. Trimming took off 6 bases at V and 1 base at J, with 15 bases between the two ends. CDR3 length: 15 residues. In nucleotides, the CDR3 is TGTGCCAGCAGCCCCCTCCGGGCCAAGAACACTGAAGCTTTCTTT. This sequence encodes CASSPLRAKNTEAFF.

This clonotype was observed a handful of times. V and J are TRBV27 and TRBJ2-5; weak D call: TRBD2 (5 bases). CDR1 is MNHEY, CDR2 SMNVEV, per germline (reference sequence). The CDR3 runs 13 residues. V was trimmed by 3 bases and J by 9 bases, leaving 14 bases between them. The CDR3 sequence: CASSFQRTGSQYF. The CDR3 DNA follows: TGTGCCAGCAGTTTCCAGCGGACCGGGTCCCAGTACTTC.

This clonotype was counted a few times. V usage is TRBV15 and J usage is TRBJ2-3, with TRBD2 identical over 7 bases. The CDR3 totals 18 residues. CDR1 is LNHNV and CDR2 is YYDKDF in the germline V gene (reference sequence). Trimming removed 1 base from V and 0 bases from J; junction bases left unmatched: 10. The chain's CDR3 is CATSRVATSVASTDTQYF. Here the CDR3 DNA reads TGTGCCACCAGCAGAGTCGCCACTAGCGTAGCTAGCACAGATACGCAGTATTTT.

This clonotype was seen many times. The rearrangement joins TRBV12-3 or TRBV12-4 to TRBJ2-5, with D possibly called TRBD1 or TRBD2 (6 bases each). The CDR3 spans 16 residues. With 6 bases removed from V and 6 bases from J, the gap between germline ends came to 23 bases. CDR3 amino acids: CASSYLGGTFEQTQYF. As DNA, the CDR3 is TGTGCCAGCAGCTATCTCGGGGGCACTTTCGAACAGACCCAGTACTTC.

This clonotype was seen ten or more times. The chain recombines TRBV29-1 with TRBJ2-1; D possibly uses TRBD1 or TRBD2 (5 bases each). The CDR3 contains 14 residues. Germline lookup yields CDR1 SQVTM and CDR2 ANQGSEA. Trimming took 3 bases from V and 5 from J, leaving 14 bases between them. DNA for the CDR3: TGCAGCGTTGAGTACCGGGACGGGAACAATGAGCAGTTCTTC. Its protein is CSVEYRDGNNEQFF.

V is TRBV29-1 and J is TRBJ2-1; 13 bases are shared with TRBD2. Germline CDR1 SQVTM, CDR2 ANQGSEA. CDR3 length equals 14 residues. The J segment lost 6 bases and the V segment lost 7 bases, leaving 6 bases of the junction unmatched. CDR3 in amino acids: CSAEGLAGLNEQFF. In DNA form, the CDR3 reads TGCAGCGCCGAGGGACTAGCGGGACTCAATGAGCAGTTCTTC.

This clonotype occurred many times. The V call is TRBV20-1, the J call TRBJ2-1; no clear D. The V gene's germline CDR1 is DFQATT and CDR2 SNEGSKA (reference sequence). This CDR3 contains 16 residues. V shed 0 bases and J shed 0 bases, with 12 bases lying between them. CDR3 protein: CSARDLYSSSYNEQFF. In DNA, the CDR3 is TGCAGTGCTAGAGATCTCTATTCGAGCTCCTACAATGAGCAGTTCTTC.